The rows below give T cell receptor beta chains drawn from one sample of a study of a mutant IDH1 vaccine in newly diagnosed glioma. The antigens of these receptors remain unknown. The table came from immunoSEQ multiplex PCR; TCRdb's copy has only in-frame clones and leaves some out. This table holds tens of thousands of clones, 80% found once. Sequences were derived from PBMCs, sampled from a glioma patient whose treatment included an IDH1 peptide vaccine. These receptors were collected from a man in his forties or fifties with glioma. The CDR3 runs from the conserved cysteine through the conserved F or W. The order of the fields is V gene, J gene, D gene, CDR3 length, clone size, CDR3 protein, CDR3 DNA. D genes are given only for firm matches. Rows give clone size only sometimes, using once, few, many, or a class for an expanded clone.

TRBV2	TRBJ2-1	TRBD1	18	NA	CASSPGQGALSSYNEQFF	TGTGCCAGCAGTCCGGGACAGGGGGCCCTGAGCTCCTACAATGAGCAGTTCTTC
TRBV28	TRBJ2-7	TRBD1	14	NA	CASSFTGQAYEQYF	TGTGCCAGCAGTTTCACCGGACAGGCCTACGAGCAGTACTTC
TRBV5-1	TRBJ2-1	NA	16	once	CASSLIPGGSNNEQFF	TGCGCCAGCAGCTTAATTCCAGGAGGTAGCAACAATGAGCAGTTCTTC
TRBV5-1	TRBJ2-7	NA	15	NA	CASSFRQESSYEQYF	TGCGCCAGCAGCTTCCGACAGGAGAGCTCCTACGAGCAGTACTTC
TRBV5-1	TRBJ1-4	TRBD1	13	NA	CASRGTGEEKLFF	TGCGCCAGCCGAGGGACAGGGGAAGAAAAACTGTTTTTT
TRBV5-6	TRBJ1-6	TRBD1	17	NA	CASSLRTGGAMNSPLHF	TGTGCCAGCAGCTTGAGAACAGGGGGCGCGATGAATTCACCCCTCCACTTT
TRBV6-1	TRBJ1-4	TRBD1	16	NA	CASSERGGQGREKLFF	TGTGCCAGCAGTGAGAGAGGGGGACAGGGGAGGGAAAAACTGTTTTTT
TRBV19	TRBJ1-5	TRBD1	15	NA	CASSMDRVGNQPQHF	TGTGCCAGTAGTATGGACAGGGTCGGCAATCAGCCCCAGCATTTT
TRBV19	TRBJ2-7	TRBD1	12	NA	CATGQGTYEQYF	TGTGCCACCGGACAGGGAACCTACGAGCAGTACTTC
TRBV7-9	TRBJ2-7	NA	13	NA	CASSFGQGYEQYF	TGTGCCAGCAGCTTTGGCCAGGGCTACGAGCAGTACTTC
TRBV4-1	TRBJ1-1	TRBD1	13	few	CASSRGGITEAFF	TGCGCCAGCAGCCGAGGGGGCATAACTGAAGCTTTCTTT
TRBV4-2	TRBJ2-1	TRBD2	16	NA	CASSQDPAGGFNEQFF	TGTGCCAGCAGCCAAGATCCAGCGGGAGGTTTCAATGAGCAGTTCTTC
TRBV2	TRBJ1-1	TRBD1	11	NA	CASSTTGWAFF	TGTGCCAGCAGTACGACAGGGTGGGCTTTCTTT
TRBV10-2	TRBJ2-5	NA	15	NA	CASSVVASPQETQYF	TGCGCCAGCAGTGTGGTAGCGAGCCCACAAGAGACCCAGTACTTC
TRBV5-1	TRBJ1-6	TRBD1	14	NA	CASRSTGVNSPLHF	TGCGCCAGCAGATCGACAGGGGTTAATTCACCCCTCCACTTT
TRBV2	TRBJ2-3	TRBD2	16	once	CASSEGSGRKPDTQYF	TGTGCCAGCAGTGAAGGGAGCGGGAGAAAGCCAGATACGCAGTATTTT
TRBV30	TRBJ1-5	NA	13	once	CAWSERSNQPQHF	TGTGCCTGGAGTGAGAGGAGCAATCAGCCCCAGCATTTT
TRBV5-4	TRBJ1-2	NA	15	NA	CASSEVGAGNYGYTF	TGTGCCAGCAGCGAGGTAGGGGCAGGGAACTATGGCTACACCTTC
TRBV2	TRBJ1-4	TRBD1	14	few	CASSEGTGVRKLFF	TGTGCCAGCTCGGAGGGGACAGGGGTTCGGAAACTGTTTTTT
TRBV29-1	TRBJ2-2	NA	12	NA	CSVGLVSGELFF	TGCAGCGTTGGACTAGTCTCCGGGGAGCTGTTTTTT
TRBV29-1	TRBJ1-6	NA	12	NA	CSVREGNSPLHF	TGCAGCGTAAGGGAGGGAAATTCACCCCTCCACTTT
TRBV10-1	TRBJ2-1	TRBD1	12	NA	CARQGAQDEQFF	TGCGCCAGACAGGGGGCGCAGGATGAGCAGTTCTTC
TRBV11-2	TRBJ2-2	NA	12	NA	CASSFRGGELFF	TGTGCCAGCAGCTTCCGGGGTGGGGAGCTGTTTTTT
TRBV7-9	TRBJ1-3	NA	12	NA	CASSLGMNTIYF	TGTGCCAGCAGCTTAGGCATGAACACCATATATTTT
TRBV7-2	TRBJ1-5	NA	13	NA	CASSADSNQPQHF	TGTGCCAGCAGCGCCGACAGTAATCAGCCCCAGCATTTT